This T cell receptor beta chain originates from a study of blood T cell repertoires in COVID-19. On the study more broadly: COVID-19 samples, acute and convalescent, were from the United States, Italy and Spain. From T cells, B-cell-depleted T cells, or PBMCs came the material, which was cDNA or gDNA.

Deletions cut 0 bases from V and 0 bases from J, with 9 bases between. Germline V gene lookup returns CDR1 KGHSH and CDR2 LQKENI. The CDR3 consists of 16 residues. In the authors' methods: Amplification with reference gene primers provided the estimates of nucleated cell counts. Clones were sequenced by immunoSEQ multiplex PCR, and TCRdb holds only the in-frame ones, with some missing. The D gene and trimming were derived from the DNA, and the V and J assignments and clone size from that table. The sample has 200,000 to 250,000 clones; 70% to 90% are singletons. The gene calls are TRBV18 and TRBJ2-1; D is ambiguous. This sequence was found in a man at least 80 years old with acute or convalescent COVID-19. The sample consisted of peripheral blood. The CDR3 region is CASSPPAKSSYNEQFF. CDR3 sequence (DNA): TGTGCCAGCTCACCACCCGCCAAGAGCTCCTACAATGAGCAGTTCTTC.